Listed here is a single T cell receptor beta chain. What this receptor recognizes is not known. No much larger clone exists at a distance of one base, and base qualities are not known. The library came from the immunoSEQ multiplex PCR assay. The multiplex PCR relied on a mix of 60 forward primers for TCR Vbeta segments and 13 reverse primers for TCR Jbeta segments. A multiplex PCR assay on genomic DNA amplified the CDR3 region of rearranged TCR beta genes. On the Illumina HiSeq System, the amplified TCR beta libraries were sequenced as 87-base-pair reads. On the authors' methods: A later analysis tallied 75 million to 85 million unique TCR beta chains across the approximately 670 repertoires, and about 10 million of those chains were shared by two or more donors. Raw reads were error-corrected and collapsed into unique sequences with a nearest-neighbor algorithm that merged closely related sequences to remove PCR and sequencing errors. Alignment of CDR3 sequences to IMGT reference sequences was used to assign V, D and J gene segments. For a sequence to be retained, at least a six-nucleotide match to both a V gene segment and a J gene segment was required. Rearrangements were called productive when the CDR3 lacked stop codons and stayed in frame with V and J; all others were non-productive. CDR3 was defined by IMGT convention, running from the second conserved V-encoded cysteine to the conserved J-encoded phenylalanine. The earlier analysis of about 570 of the donors excluded any sequence lacking an unambiguous match to a single V gene segment. An earlier analysis of 550 to 650 of the donors classified V segments as functional when productive rearrangements were above 56.7% and as segregating when the standard deviation between donors was above 5%. A statistical classification framework was built to diagnose cytomegalovirus status from the catalog of TCR beta chain sequences. A later analysis assigned V and J genes by comparing TCR nucleotide sequences with IMGT/GENE-DB human TR gene sequences. The TCRdist pipeline was used in a later analysis to assign CDR3 sequences and most-parsimonious VDJ recombination scenarios. In a later analysis, every TCR beta chain was defined by the combination of its CDR3 amino acid sequence and its V-gene family, and reads without a unique V-gene family were dropped. As a way to deal with suspected cross-contamination and a sequencing artifact, a later analysis dropped nearly 600 nucleotide sequences that were highly shared and had low generation probability. For each public chain, a later analysis derived a clonal expansion index from normalized ranks of inferred template counts within each repertoire. Generation probabilities in a later analysis came from a VDJ recombination model fitted to out-of-frame rearrangements, and those results were checked against IGoR. In a later analysis, TCR-TCR, TCR-HLA and TCR-CMV co-occurrence was scored with hypergeometric tests, and a repertoire-size bias correction was applied to TCR pairs. False discovery rates were estimated in a later analysis by permuting HLA or CMV assignments 20 times. A later analysis grouped co-occurring TCRs with DBSCAN, adding TCRdist sequence similarity when clustering within HLA-allele-positive subsets. Repertoires with fewer than 30,000 or more than 120,000 public chains were left out of co-occurrence clustering, as were about 5 repertoires with anomalous nucleotide sharing. The table comes from immuneACCESS by way of TCRdb, which keeps in-frame sequences with V and J called. Part of the clones is missing from these tables; in studies checked, under half for an unresolved V gene and the rest for unknown reasons. Clone size and V and J calls were adopted from that table, with D and trimming inferred from the DNA. Present in this sample are about 37,000 clones, 60% to 75% of which were seen just once. The ten biggest clones cover around 4% of the sample.

The cohort was made up of approximately 670 healthy bone marrow donors. At the time of sampling, all cohort members were nominally healthy, though unrecorded immune exposures were likely present. The donor tested CMV seronegative and was one of the 352 seronegative cohort members. Each donor provided a peripheral blood sample, and peripheral blood mononuclear cells were used for TCR beta sequencing. The Qiagen DNeasy Blood Extraction Kit was used to extract genomic DNA from the blood cell samples. From the cysteine through the phenylalanine, the CDR3 covers 17 amino acids. Only the CDR3 portion is preserved as DNA: 51 bases, with reading frame beginning at the first base. CDR1 MDHEN and CDR2 SYDVKM were looked up in the germline V gene. After removal of 4 bases from V and 4 bases from J, the junction retains 14 bases not matched to a gene. The data were taken from a study of cytomegalovirus exposure and HLA in healthy donors (dated by TCRdb to the late 2010s). At the level of the whole study: According to an earlier analysis of 587 of the donors, 150 million to 200 million T cells yielded 100 million or so unique TCR beta sequences and approximately 300 Gb of sequence data. Roughly 300 gigabases of sequencing data and some 85 million unique TCR sequences were included in an early release covering roughly 600 HLA-typed donors. Of the roughly 410 genotyped donors, 70% to 90% were placed in the genetic ancestry cluster associated with self-reported Caucasian donors. The aim of the study was to test whether cataloging public T cell receptors could identify signatures of past pathogen exposure. The T cell repertoires of 670 or so subjects were profiled by immunosequencing and related to cytomegalovirus serostatus. A separate validation cohort of 90 to 150 different subjects was used in addition to the approximately 700-subject first cohort. To predict cytomegalovirus infection status, the study brought together high-throughput TCR immunosequencing, statistical association of individual TCRs with disease status, and machine learning. A later analysis re-analyzed previously published TCR beta repertoires from several hundred donors and added high-resolution HLA genotyping to study TCR occurrence patterns. In the later analysis, no new phenotypic data were used to find candidate immune exposures; instead, reliance was placed on TCR beta sequences and their occurrence across donors. To decide whether each TCR beta V gene segment behaved as functional or pseudogenic, an earlier analysis of some 600 of the donors relied on high-throughput TCR beta sequencing. Donor age, sex, ethnicity and CMV serostatus were compiled together with the repertoire data. In a later genetic analysis, genome-wide SNP genotypes for about three fifths of the roughly 670 donors were used, and that subset was treated as a discovery cohort. Every repertoire in the discovery cohort had been generated on one and the same sequencing platform. HLA typing covered class I and class II loci at four-digit resolution. Typing coverage differed by locus: A, B, C, DRB1 and DQB1 were typed in roughly 620-640 donors, DQA1 in approximately 520, DPA1 in nearly 610, and DPB1 in 450 to 490. Roughly five DR-DQ haplotypes were treated as single units for association and clustering because of strong linkage in the cohort. Among about 370 genotyped donors of the cohort, an average of approximately 220,000 unique TCR beta nucleotide sequences was sequenced per donor, of which 15% to 20% were non-productive.

General findings and caveats noted by the study authors: Roughly uniform sequencing depth across donors was assumed in presence/absence analyses, although this assumption may not hold. A further reported finding was that TCR beta sequences accurately predicted the HLA-A and HLA-B alleles for most subjects in the first cohort. In a later analysis, the rate of TCR association differed among HLA loci, with DRB1 alleles having the most associated TCRs and HLA-C alleles having the fewest. The authors suggested that the approach could potentially be generalized to other disease states and immunological phenotypes. A cluster of highly shared sequence variants was judged likely to be a technical artifact of the sequencing pipeline. Most CMV-associated TCR beta chains appeared to be HLA-restricted in a later analysis, and the HLA associations seemed to be driven largely by CMV exposure. Some IMGT-functional V segments, including TRBV6-2 and TRBV6-3, could not be told apart with the 87-base-pair reads, so those segments were excluded. For the cohort, immune exposure information was limited to CMV serostatus. In an earlier analysis of 450 to 750 of the donors, most TCR beta V segments appeared in productive rearrangements about 87% or about 30% of the time, broadly matching IMGT annotations. In a later genetic analysis, fewer N-insertions in productive TCRs were reported among donors in an Asian-associated ancestry cluster than the approximately 670-donor mean. Most TCR sequences were observed very rarely across donors, whereas some public TCRs were present in many individuals. The study gave a list of 150 to 200 TCR beta chains associated with cytomegalovirus. Because HLA typing was unavailable for some donors at each locus, only the typed subset was used in association tests. Strong co-occurrence of HLA alleles, especially DR and DQ, made assigning TCR associations to individual alleles difficult. In a later analysis, HLA-associated TCR beta chains showed more clonal expansion and lower generation probabilities than non-associated chains that were equally common. Correlated functional status among segregating V segments might be attributable to linkage disequilibrium, but an unknown experimental factor could not be ruled out. Because counts were too low, some 16 rarely observed V segments, including chromosome 9 orphons, were excluded from the earlier analysis of a few hundred of the donors. A few of the identified cytomegalovirus-associated TCR beta chains were confirmed in vitro to be specific for cytomegalovirus antigens. In a later analysis, several top co-occurrence clusters were reported to appear linked to parvovirus B19, influenza, CMV and Epstein-Barr virus. The classifier was reported to diagnose cytomegalovirus status with high specificity and sensitivity in both the original cohort and the validation cohort. Specific HLA alleles were associated with 15,000 to 20,000 TCR beta sequences at a false discovery rate of 0.05 in a later analysis. This cohort had only TCR beta chains sequenced, and the lack of alpha or paired-chain data limited which features could be detected. V-gene and J-gene trimming of TCR beta chains was associated with a missense DCLRE1C variant in a later genetic analysis, and the association was replicated in an independent cohort.

The chain is assembled from TRBV28 and TRBJ2-3, and TRBD2 aligns with 7 junction nucleotides. The sequence was collected from a man between 40 and 49 years old in good health and CMV-seronegative. Sequencing used PBMCs. The CDR3 amino acid sequence is: CASSSPAGATNSDTQYF. The bases read TGTGCCAGCAGTTCACCTGCGGGAGCAACGAATTCAGATACGCAGTATTTT.